The clone carrying this T cell receptor beta chain was counted ten times or more. The target antigen is unknown. Germline is not matched at one junction end, which may reflect a read error. The sample comes from a study of neurological immune-mediated disorders. General study results and limits: TCR-beta repertoires seemed private in all groups, with no expanded CDR3 amino acid sequences shared.

The CDR3 has 16 amino acids. The germline CDR1 and CDR2 sequences are KGHDR and SFDVKD. A single record per CDR3 protein comes from TCRdb applying MiXCR to the 5' RACE reads. The table lists roughly 57,000 distinct CDR3 sequences, roughly 8% of them singletons. The time point was: longitudinal time-point 3. The sample comprised PBMCs. This clonotype originated in a woman in her thirties or forties in good health. The V call is TRBV24-1, the J call TRBJ1-1, with 7 bases lining up with TRBD1. The CDR3 region is CATSDFGQGVKTEAFF. In DNA form, the CDR3 reads TGTGCCACCAGTGATTTTGGTCAGGGGGTGAAAACTGAAGCTTTCTTT.